This T cell receptor (beta chain) was observed in a study of control samples from healthy donors and cancer patients. The germline V and J ends were trimmed by 4 bases and 8 bases, with 9 bases remaining between them. This CDR3 is 11 amino acids long. Germline CDR1 SGHDT, CDR2 YYEEEE. Assay used: immunoSEQ multiplex PCR; TCRdb lists only in-frame clones, some missing. Seen here are 120,000 or so clones, 85% to 95% observed once, and the top ten hold approximately 0.57%. Sequenced: PBMCs. The TCR comes from an elderly man with head and neck cancer. The chain links TRBV5-6 to TRBJ1-1; possible D gene TRBD1, 6 bases. CDR3 nucleotides: TGTGCCAGCAGCCGCGGGACAGAAGCTTTCTTT. Encoded protein: CASSRGTEAFF. The variable domain in full, with the rest retrieved from reference TRBV5-6 and TRBJ1-1, is DAGVTQSPTHLIKTRGQQVTLRCSPKSGHDTVSWYQQALGQGPQFIFQYYEEEERQRGNFPDRFSGHQFPNYSSELNVNALLLGDSALYLCASSRGTEAFFGQGTRLTVV.